This T cell receptor beta chain derives from a study of T cell responses to AZD1222 COVID-19 vaccine. Study-level information: Pooled samples include second doses given at about 4 or 12 weeks. Broader study findings: A mostly white British donor set with more females was recruited, and clonal diversity was possibly underestimated. Spike as a whole was targeted by vaccine-associated CD4 TCRs, dominant at 160-218 and 743-854. Only five to seven individuals given AZD1222 were seropositive at baseline.

Assay used: immunoSEQ multiplex PCR; TCRdb lists only in-frame clones, some missing. The sample includes over 100,000 clones, around nine tenths of them seen just once. For this clone: Its target is unknown.

The sequence came from an adult in good health. The specimen was peripheral blood, collected on day 0 of AZD1222 vaccination.

The CDR3 nucleotides are TGTGCCAGCAGCGAGCTCGGGACGACGAACACCGGGGAGCTGTTTTTT. As protein: CASSELGTTNTGELFF. J is TRBJ2-2 and V is TRBV7-3; D tentatively reads TRBD1 or TRBD2 (5 bases each). V was trimmed by 5 bases and J by 0 bases, leaving 13 bases between them. The CDR3 is 16 residues long. Germline V lookup: CDR1 SGHTA, CDR2 FQGTGA.